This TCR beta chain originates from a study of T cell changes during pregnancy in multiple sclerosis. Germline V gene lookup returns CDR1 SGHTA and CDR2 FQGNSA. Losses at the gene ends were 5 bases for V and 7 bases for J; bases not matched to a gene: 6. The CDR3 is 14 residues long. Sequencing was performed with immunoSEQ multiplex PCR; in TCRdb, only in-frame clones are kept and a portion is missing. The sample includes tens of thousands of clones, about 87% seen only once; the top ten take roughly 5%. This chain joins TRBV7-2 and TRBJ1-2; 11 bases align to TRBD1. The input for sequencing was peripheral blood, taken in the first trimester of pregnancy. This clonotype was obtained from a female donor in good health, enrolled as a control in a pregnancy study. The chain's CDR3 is CASSPDRGLGGYTF. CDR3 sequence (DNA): TGTGCCAGCAGCCCGGACAGGGGGCTGGGTGGCTACACCTTC.